These 19 T cell receptor beta chains share one sample of origin, sequenced in a study of T cell responses to AZD1222 COVID-19 vaccine (dated by TCRdb to the early 2020s). The library was prepared using the immunoSEQ multiplex PCR assay. The immuneACCESS repertoire file appears here via TCRdb, limited to in-frame rearrangements. These files lack a portion of the clones; in checked studies, under half of the deficit traces to unresolved V genes, and the cause of the others is not known. For this sample the table gives around 140,000 clones, of which about nine tenths were detected only once. The ten largest clones capture approximately 20% of the sample. Reading the label with the study, this specimen's time point is: baseline before first vaccination. Sequenced material: peripheral blood, taken on day 0 of AZD1222 vaccination. These receptors originate from an adult in good health.

CDR3 sequence reads: CASWRGVVANQPQHF. DNA for the CDR3: TGTGCCAGCTGGAGAGGGGTAGTGGCAAATCAGCCCCAGCATTTT. The genes are TRBV28 and TRBJ1-5, with D tentatively TRBD1 (5 bases). V lost 8 bases to trimming and J lost 4 bases, with 18 bases between them. CDR3 length: 15 amino acids. Germline V lookup: CDR1 MDHEN, CDR2 SYDVKM.

The chain recombines TRBV6-5 with TRBJ1-2, with unresolved D. Germline CDR1 MNHEY, CDR2 SVGAGI. Trimming took 6 bases from V and 0 from J, leaving 11 bases between them. The CDR3 has 14 residues. CDR3 sequence: CASSPFQANYGYTF. The CDR3 nucleotides are TGTGCCAGCAGCCCCTTTCAAGCTAACTATGGCTACACCTTC.

J is TRBJ1-6 and V is TRBV18; TRBD1 is a possible D gene (5 bases). Per germline, CDR1 KGHSH and CDR2 LQKENI. The CDR3 extends over 15 amino acids. The ends were cut back, 3 bases at V and 10 bases at J, with 16 bases in the middle. The CDR3 DNA sequence: TGTGCCAGCTCACCGCGAAGGGACCGGGGCTCACCCCTCCACTTT. It encodes CASSPRRDRGSPLHF.

This rearrangement joins TRBV7-8 to TRBJ1-1, with D uncertain. The CDR3 totals 15 residues. V lost 1 base and J 0 bases, leaving 9 bases between the germline ends. The germline CDR1 and CDR2 sequences are SGHVS and FQNEAQ. The CDR3 DNA reads as TGTGCCAGCAGCTTAGGGCTGTTCATGAACACTGAAGCTTTCTTT. Translated: CASSLGLFMNTEAFF.

This chain uses TRBV4-3 with TRBJ2-1; maybe TRBD2 (5 bases). Germline V gene lookup returns CDR1 LGHNA and CDR2 YSLEER. Trimming stripped 0 bases from V and 6 bases from J, with 12 bases between. This CDR3 contains 15 residues. The CDR3 region has the DNA TGCGCCAGCAGCCAAGAAGAACTAGTACTCAATGAGCAGTTCTTC. Translation gives CASSQEELVLNEQFF.

The V and J genes are TRBV18 and TRBJ2-2, with 7 bases fitting TRBD1. This CDR3 is 16 amino acids long. Germline trimming cut 5 bases from V and 4 bases from J; bases unmatched to any gene: 10. CDR1 and CDR2 from the germline V gene are KGHSH and LQKENI. The CDR3 region has the DNA TGTGCCAGCTCATCACTACAATCAGGGGGCACCGGGGAGCTGTTTTTT. This gives the protein CASSSLQSGGTGELFF.

The genes are TRBV4-3 and TRBJ1-6; D is undetermined. CDR1 is LGHNA, CDR2 YSLEER, per germline. The CDR3 covers 16 residues. Trimming removed 1 base from V and 9 bases from J, with 16 bases in between. The CDR3 DNA sequence: TGCGCCAGCAGCCAAGCAGTTGAAAGAGGAGGTTCACCCCTCCACTTT. It translates to CASSQAVERGGSPLHF.

The chain joins TRBV2 to TRBJ1-6; D possibly corresponds to TRBD1 (5 bases). Germline assignment: CDR1 SNHLY and CDR2 FYNNEI. The CDR3 is 17 residues long. Trimming shortened V by 9 bases and J by 7 bases, and 25 bases separated the two germline ends. CDR3 in DNA: TGTGCCAGGGATAAACCGCAGGGAGGTGCGGTGAATTCACCCCTCCACTTT. Amino acid sequence: CARDKPQGGAVNSPLHF.

The V gene is TRBV9, the J gene TRBJ2-1; either TRBD1 or TRBD2 may supply D (6 bases each). Germline-derived CDR1 and CDR2 are SGDLS and YYNGEE. V lost 0 bases, J lost 1 base, and 11 bases lay in between. The CDR3 contains 16 residues. The CDR3 sequence is CASSVGGGPSYNEQFF. The CDR3 nucleotides are TGTGCCAGCAGCGTAGGAGGGGGGCCTTCCTACAATGAGCAGTTCTTC.

The rearrangement uses TRBV4-1 and TRBJ1-4, with D unresolved. With 3 bases removed from V and 14 bases from J, the gap between germline ends came to 13 bases. The CDR3 consists of 12 residues. From germline, CDR1 is MGHRA and CDR2 YSYEKL. The CDR3 here is CASSHSLTALFF. The CDR3 DNA reads TGCGCCAGCAGCCATTCACTTACGGCCCTGTTTTTT.

The V and J genes are TRBV14 and TRBJ1-1; D remains unclear. This CDR3 is built from 12 residues. Germline CDR1 SGHDN, CDR2 FVKESK. Trimming pared 5 bases from V and 4 bases from J, leaving 8 bases between. CDR3 sequence (DNA): TGTGCCAGCAGCGCCCCCGGCACTGAAGCTTTCTTT. Encoded protein: CASSAPGTEAFF.

The J gene is TRBJ1-5, the V gene TRBV7-3; D uncertain. The V gene lost 5 bases and the J gene lost 2 bases, with 10 bases spanning the gap. Germline loops: CDR1 SGHTA, CDR2 FQGTGA. The CDR3 contains 14 residues. Here the CDR3 reads CASSPNRGNQPQHF. The CDR3, as DNA: TGTGCCAGCAGCCCAAATAGAGGCAATCAGCCCCAGCATTTT.

This clone came up a few times. CDR3 amino acids: CASSLDLRTVPGPLHF. The CDR3 bases are TGCGCCAGCAGCTTGGACCTCAGGACAGTCCCAGGACCCCTCCACTTT. The chain employs TRBV5-1 and TRBJ1-6, with a weak D call TRBD1 (6 bases). The CDR3 is 16 residues long. Germline CDR1 and CDR2: SGHRS and YFSETQ. Trimming stripped 0 bases from V and 12 bases from J, with 19 bases between.

The chain joins TRBV7-9 to TRBJ1-1, with 8 nucleotides matching TRBD1. The CDR3 is 14 amino acids. J gave up 5 bases and V 5 bases, and 7 bases lay outside the gene matches. In germline, CDR1 is SEHNR, CDR2 FQNEAQ (reference sequence). The chain's CDR3 is CASSPGGTRTEAFF. CDR3 in DNA: TGTGCCAGCAGCCCAGGGGGCACGCGGACTGAAGCTTTCTTT.

V gene TRBV2 combines with J gene TRBJ1-5; D gene uncertain. Germline CDR1 and CDR2: SNHLY and FYNNEI. V shed 4 bases and J shed 2 bases, with 9 bases lying between them. The CDR3 contains 14 residues. The CDR3 is CASSGGNGNQPQHF. The CDR3 bases are TGTGCCAGCAGTGGAGGGAATGGCAATCAGCCCCAGCATTTT.

V is TRBV4-1 and J is TRBJ1-6, with D perhaps matching TRBD1 (5 bases). Per the germline V gene, CDR1 is MGHRA and CDR2 is YSYEKL. The CDR3 is 16 amino acids. V lost 1 base and J 4 bases, leaving 11 bases between the germline ends. CDR3 residues: CASSQGGALYNSPLHF. The CDR3 DNA follows: TGCGCCAGCAGCCAAGGAGGGGCTCTGTATAATTCACCCCTCCACTTT.

This clone was found once. Here the CDR3 DNA reads TGTGCCAGCAGCCAAGTGGACAGGGGGAAGGAGCAGTACTTC. It codes for CASSQVDRGKEQYF. V gene TRBV3-1 (or the pseudogene TRBV3-2) combines with J gene TRBJ2-7; TRBD1 matches at 10 bases. V shed 1 base, J shed 7 bases, and the junction held 4 bases outside the gene matches. CDR1 and CDR2 from the germline V gene are LGHDT and YNNKEL (reference sequence). This CDR3 region has 14 residues.

The chain recombines TRBV5-4 with TRBJ1-1; D remains ambiguous. Germline V gene lookup returns CDR1 SGHNT and CDR2 YYREEE (reference sequence). V lost 5 bases, J lost 2 bases, and 13 bases lay in between. The CDR3 covers 14 residues. CDR3 sequence (DNA): TGTGCCAGCAGGGCTCGGGAGCCAAACACTGAAGCTTTCTTT. It codes for CASRAREPNTEAFF.

Here the CDR3 reads CASGSSSGGHTGELFF. CDR3 DNA: TGTGCCAGCGGGAGTTCTTCGGGGGGGCATACCGGGGAGCTGTTTTTT. The J gene is TRBJ2-2, the V gene TRBV28; 8 bases are shared with TRBD2. The CDR3 has 16 residues. With 8 bases clipped from V and 5 bases from J, the junction kept 13 bases outside the gene matches. CDR1 and CDR2 from the germline V gene are MDHEN and SYDVKM.